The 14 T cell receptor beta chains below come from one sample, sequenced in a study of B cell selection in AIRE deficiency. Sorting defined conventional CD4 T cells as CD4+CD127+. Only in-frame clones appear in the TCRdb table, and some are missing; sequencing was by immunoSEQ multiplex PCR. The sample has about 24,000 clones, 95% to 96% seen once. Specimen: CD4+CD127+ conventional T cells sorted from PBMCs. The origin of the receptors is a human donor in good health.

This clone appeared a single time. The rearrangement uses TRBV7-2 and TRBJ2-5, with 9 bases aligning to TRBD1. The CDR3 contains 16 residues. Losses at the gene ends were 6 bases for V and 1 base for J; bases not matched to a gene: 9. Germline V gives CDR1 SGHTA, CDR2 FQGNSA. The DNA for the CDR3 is TGTGCCAGCAGTCGAACAGGGGGCGCTGGCCAAGAGACCCAGTACTTC. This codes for CASSRTGGAGQETQYF.

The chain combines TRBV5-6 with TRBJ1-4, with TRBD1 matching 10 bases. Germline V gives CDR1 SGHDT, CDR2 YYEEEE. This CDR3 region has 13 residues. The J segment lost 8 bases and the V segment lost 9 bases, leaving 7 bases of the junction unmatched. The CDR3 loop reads CATGTGEGEKLFF. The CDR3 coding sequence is TGTGCCACCGGGACAGGGGAGGGAGAAAAACTGTTTTTT.

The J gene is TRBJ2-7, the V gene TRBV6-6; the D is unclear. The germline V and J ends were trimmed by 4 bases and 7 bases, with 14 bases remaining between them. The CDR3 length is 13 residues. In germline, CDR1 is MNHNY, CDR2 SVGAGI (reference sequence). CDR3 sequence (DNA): TGTGCCAGCAGTTCCTTCTTGATGAGGGAGCAGTACTTC. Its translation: CASSSFLMREQYF.

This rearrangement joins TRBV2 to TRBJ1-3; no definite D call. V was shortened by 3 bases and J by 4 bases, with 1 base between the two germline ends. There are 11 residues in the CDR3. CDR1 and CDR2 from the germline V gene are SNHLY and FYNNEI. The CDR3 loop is CASSEGNTIYF. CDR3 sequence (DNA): TGTGCCAGCAGTGAGGGAAACACCATATATTTT.

CDR3 residues: CASSFTGMGTEAFF. CDR3 bases: TGTGCCAGCAGTTTCACAGGTATGGGCACTGAAGCTTTCTTT. The chain joins TRBV27 to TRBJ1-1; possible D gene TRBD1, 5 bases. V lost 3 bases and J lost 4, with 12 bases in between. The CDR3 is 14 amino acids. CDR1 and CDR2 from the germline V gene are MNHEY and SMNVEV (reference sequence).

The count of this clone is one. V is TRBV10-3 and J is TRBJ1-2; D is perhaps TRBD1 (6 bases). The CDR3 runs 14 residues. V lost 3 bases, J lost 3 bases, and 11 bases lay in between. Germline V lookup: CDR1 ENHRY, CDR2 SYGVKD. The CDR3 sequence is CAISEWGADYGYTF. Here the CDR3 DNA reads TGTGCCATCAGTGAATGGGGGGCGGACTATGGCTACACCTTC.

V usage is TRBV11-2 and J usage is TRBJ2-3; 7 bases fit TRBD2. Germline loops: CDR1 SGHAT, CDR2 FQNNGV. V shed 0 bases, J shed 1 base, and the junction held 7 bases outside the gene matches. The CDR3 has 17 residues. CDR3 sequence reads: CASSLEGGAVGTDTQYF. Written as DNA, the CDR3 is TGTGCCAGCAGCTTAGAGGGAGGGGCGGTTGGCACAGATACGCAGTATTTT.

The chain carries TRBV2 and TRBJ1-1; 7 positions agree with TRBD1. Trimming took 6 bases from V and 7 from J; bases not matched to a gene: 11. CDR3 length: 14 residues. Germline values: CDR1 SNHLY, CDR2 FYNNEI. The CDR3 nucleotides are TGTGCCAGCAGGCCGACAGGGACGGGTGGTGAAGCTTTCTTT. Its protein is CASRPTGTGGEAFF.

The CDR3 loop reads CAWSLGTSGISTDTQYF. The CDR3 region has the DNA TGTGCCTGGAGTCTGGGGACTAGCGGTATAAGCACAGATACGCAGTATTTT. The chain joins TRBV30 to TRBJ2-3; 11 bases match TRBD2. The CDR3 totals 17 residues. Germline V gene data show CDR1 as GTSNPN and CDR2 as SVGIG (reference sequence). The V and J ends lost 2 bases and 0 bases, in that order; junction bases with no gene match: 7.

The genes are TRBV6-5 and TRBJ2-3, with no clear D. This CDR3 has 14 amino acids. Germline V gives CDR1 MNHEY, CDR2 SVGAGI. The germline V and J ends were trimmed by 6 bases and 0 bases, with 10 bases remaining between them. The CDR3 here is CASSPIASTDTQYF. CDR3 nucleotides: TGTGCCAGCAGCCCGATCGCGAGCACAGATACGCAGTATTTT.

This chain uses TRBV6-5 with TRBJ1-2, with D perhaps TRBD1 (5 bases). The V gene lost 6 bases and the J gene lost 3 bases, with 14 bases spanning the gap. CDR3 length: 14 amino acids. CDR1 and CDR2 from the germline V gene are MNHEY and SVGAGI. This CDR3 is CASRPFGGDYGYTF. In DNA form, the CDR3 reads TGTGCCAGCAGGCCCTTCGGAGGGGACTATGGCTACACCTTC.

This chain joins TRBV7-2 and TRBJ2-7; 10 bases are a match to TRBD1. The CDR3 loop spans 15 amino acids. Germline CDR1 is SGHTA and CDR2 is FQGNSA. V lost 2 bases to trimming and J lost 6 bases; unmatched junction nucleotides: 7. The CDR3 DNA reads TGTGCCAGCAGCTTACAGGGACAGGGGTACAGCGAGCAGTACTTC. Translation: CASSLQGQGYSEQYF.

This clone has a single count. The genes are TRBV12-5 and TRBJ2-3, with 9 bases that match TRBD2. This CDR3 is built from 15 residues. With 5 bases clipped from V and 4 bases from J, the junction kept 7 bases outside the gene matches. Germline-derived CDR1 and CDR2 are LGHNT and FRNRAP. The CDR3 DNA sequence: TGTGCTAGTGGTCCGGCCGGCGGGGGGGCAGATACGCAGTATTTT. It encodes CASGPAGGGADTQYF.

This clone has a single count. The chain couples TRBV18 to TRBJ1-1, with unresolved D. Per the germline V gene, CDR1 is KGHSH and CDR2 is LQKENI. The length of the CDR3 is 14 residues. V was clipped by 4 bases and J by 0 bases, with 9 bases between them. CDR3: CASSLDRMNTEAFF. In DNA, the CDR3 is TGTGCCAGCTCACTCGATAGAATGAACACTGAAGCTTTCTTT.